A single sample gave rise to the 26 T cell receptor beta chains below, sequenced in a study of T cell repertoires in cytomegalovirus infection. TCRdb ran MiXCR on the reads and lists one entry per CDR3 protein. The sample lists hundreds of thousands of distinct CDR3 sequences; about 44% were seen once. Which antigens these TCRs recognize remains unknown. The specimen was cultured PBMCs, collected from culture after CMV antigen stimulation. These receptors were obtained from a human donor in good health (CMV status not recorded). Some clones in this sample may be carry-over from other donors' samples.

The rearrangement joins TRBV6-2 or TRBV6-3 to TRBJ2-4; D is unclear. The CDR3 consists of 16 residues. The germline V gene has CDR1 MNHEY and CDR2 SVGEGT. V was cut by 2 bases and J by 0 bases, with 11 bases left in between. The CDR3 DNA reads TGTGCCAGCAGTTACAGACCTAGATCAGCCAAAAACATTCAGTACTTC. Protein product: CASSYRPRSAKNIQYF.

The chain is built from TRBV19 and TRBJ2-3; D not resolved. Germline values: CDR1 LNHDA, CDR2 SQIVND (reference sequence). Trimming took 6 bases from V and 0 from J, leaving 10 bases between them. This CDR3 has 14 residues. The CDR3 sequence: CASRERRSTDTQYF. CDR3 bases: TGTGCCAGTAGAGAGCGTCGTAGCACAGATACGCAGTATTTT. Full variable domain (remainder filled in from reference TRBV19 and TRBJ2-3): DGGITQSPKYLFRKEGQNVTLSCEQNLNHDAMYWYRQDPGQGLRLIYYSQIVNDFQKGDIAEGYSVSREKKESFPLTVTSAQKNPTAFYLCASRERRSTDTQYFGPGTRLTVL.

The V and J genes are TRBV7-2 and TRBJ1-1; D might be TRBD1 (5 bases). The CDR3 is 16 amino acids. Germline V gene data show CDR1 as SGHTA and CDR2 as FQGNSA. V dropped 1 base and J dropped 1 base, with 13 bases sitting between them. Here the CDR3 reads CASSLVLGGTNTEAFF. In DNA form, the CDR3 reads TGTGCCAGCAGCTTAGTGTTGGGGGGAACGAACACTGAAGCTTTCTTT.

This chain connects TRBV7-2 to TRBJ2-3, with D perhaps matching TRBD1 or TRBD2 (5 bases each). CDR1 is SGHTA, CDR2 FQGNSA, per germline. The CDR3 sequence is 14 residues long. The V end lost 1 base, the J end lost 6 bases, and 11 bases lay between the germline ends. CDR3 in amino acids: CASSLGYGADTQYF. In DNA, the CDR3 is TGTGCCAGCAGCTTAGGGTACGGGGCCGATACGCAGTATTTT.

This clonotype was counted many times. This sequence joins TRBV7-2 and TRBJ2-5; 8 positions agree with TRBD2. V lost 5 bases, J lost 5 bases, and 10 bases stayed unmatched. CDR1 is SGHTA, CDR2 FQGNSA, per germline. The CDR3 is 15 residues long. The CDR3 DNA reads TGTGCCAGCAGCCCCAGCGGGGGCCGCGGGGAGACCCAGTACTTC. Its protein product is CASSPSGGRGETQYF.

This clonotype was seen more than once but under ten times. The CDR3 bases are TGTGCCAGCAGTTACTCGATCCAGAACTATGGCTACACCTTC. The encoded protein is CASSYSIQNYGYTF. J is TRBJ1-2 and V is TRBV6-5; D call uncertain. V was pared by 0 bases and J by 2 bases, with 7 bases between. Germline V CDR1 and CDR2: MNHEY, SVGAGI. The CDR3 extends over 14 amino acids.

The chain recombines TRBV10-2 with TRBJ2-4, with a tentative D call TRBD1 (6 bases). Between the trimmed V and J ends, which lost 9 bases and 1 base, there was a span of 16 bases. Germline loops: CDR1 WSHSY, CDR2 SAAADI. This CDR3 has 15 amino acids. The DNA of the CDR3 is TGCGCCAGTTCACTGGACAGCCCCGCCAAAAACATTCAGTACTTC. Translation gives CASSLDSPAKNIQYF.

V gene TRBV10-3 combines with J gene TRBJ2-7; possible D gene TRBD1, 6 bases. Trimming took off 4 bases at V and 1 base at J, with 11 bases between the two ends. The germline gives CDR1 ENHRY, CDR2 SYGVKD. The CDR3 covers 14 residues. The CDR3 loop is CAISGKQGSYEQYF. Here the CDR3 DNA reads TGTGCCATCAGTGGCAAACAGGGTTCCTACGAGCAGTACTTC.

The V call is TRBV20-1, the J call TRBJ2-2; 9 bases map to TRBD2. Germline CDR1 reads DFQATT; CDR2 reads SNEGSKA (reference sequence). Unmatched junction bases numbered 4, after V lost 6 bases and J lost 2 bases. This CDR3 spans 14 amino acids. CDR3 DNA sequence: TGCAGTGCCACAGCGGGGGGAAACACCGGGGAGCTGTTTTTT. Residues: CSATAGGNTGELFF.

This clonotype was found a few times. The rearrangement joins TRBV7-9 to TRBJ2-1; 8 bases agree with TRBD2. Looked up from germline, CDR1 is SEHNR and CDR2 is FQNEAQ (reference sequence). V dropped 5 bases and J dropped 10; count of bases not matched to a gene: 13. This CDR3 comprises 15 residues. CDR3: CASSQTGTSFGEQFF. The CDR3, as DNA: TGTGCCAGCAGCCAGACCGGGACTAGTTTTGGCGAGCAGTTCTTC. Supplemented by reference TRBV7-9 and TRBJ2-1, the full variable domain reads DTGVSQNPRHKITKRGQNVTFRCDPISEHNRLYWYRQTLGQGPEFLTYFQNEAQLEKSRLLSDRFSAERPKGSFSTLEIQRTEQGDSAMYLCASSQTGTSFGEQFFGPGTRLTVL.

A few counts support this clonotype. The chain recombines TRBV27 with TRBJ2-7; D is uncertain. CDR1 is MNHEY, CDR2 SMNVEV, per germline (reference sequence). The CDR3 is 14 residues long. The ends were cut back, 2 bases at V and 2 bases at J, with 10 bases in the middle. The CDR3 DNA follows: TGTGCCAGCAGTTTAGGCTACAGCCCCTACGAGCAGTACTTC. Its translation: CASSLGYSPYEQYF.

CDR3 in DNA: TGTGCCAGCAGTGAACCAGGAAAAGCCACAAAGCATTTT. Translation gives CASSEPGKATKHF. The rearrangement links TRBV6-1 to TRBJ1-5; D is unclear. Looked up from germline, CDR1 is MNHNS and CDR2 is SASEGT. The CDR3 is 13 amino acids. Trimming took 2 bases from V and 14 from J, leaving 16 bases between them.

The chain combines TRBV6-1 with TRBJ1-3; no definite D call. Germline lookup yields CDR1 MNHNS and CDR2 SASEGT. V dropped 10 bases and J dropped 0 bases, with 16 bases sitting between them. This CDR3 is built from 15 residues. The CDR3 protein is CATEGRRTSGNTIYF. The CDR3 DNA is TGTGCCACGGAAGGGCGACGGACCTCTGGAAACACCATATATTTT.

The CDR3 protein is CATTLDSRLMGQYF. In nucleotides, the CDR3 is TGTGCCACCACCCTGGACAGCAGATTAATGGGGCAGTACTTC. The rearrangement uses TRBV6-1 and TRBJ2-7; perhaps TRBD1 as D (6 bases). Trimming shortened V by 10 bases and J by 9 bases, and 25 bases separated the two germline ends. The CDR3 spans 14 residues. CDR1 is MNHNS and CDR2 is SASEGT in the germline V gene.

The chain combines TRBV12-3 or TRBV12-4 with TRBJ2-5; 7 nucleotides line up with TRBD2. Germline trimming cut 3 bases from V and 3 bases from J; bases unmatched to any gene: 4. The CDR3 consists of 14 residues. The CDR3 nucleotides are TGTGCCAGCAGTTTCGGGGGGAGAGAAGAGACCCAGTACTTC. This sequence encodes CASSFGGREETQYF.

This clonotype was seen a single time. This CDR3 reads CSVNRNTEAFF. In DNA form, the CDR3 reads TGCAGTGTCAACAGGAACACTGAAGCTTTCTTT. The chain couples TRBV20-1 to TRBJ1-1; no clear D. The CDR3 runs to 11 residues. V lost 7 bases and J lost 1, with 7 bases in between. Germline V gives CDR1 DFQATT, CDR2 SNEGSKA (reference sequence).

The chain joins TRBV6-1 to TRBJ1-5; D unresolved. CDR1 and CDR2 (germline): MNHNS, SASEGT. The CDR3 runs 12 residues. V was trimmed by 0 bases and J by 15 bases, leaving 12 bases between them. The CDR3 region is CASSEALQSRHF. The CDR3 region has the DNA TGTGCCAGCAGTGAAGCTCTCCAGAGTAGGCATTTT.

The V call is TRBV7-8, the J call TRBJ2-1; no clear D. The V end was cut by 5 bases, the J end by 0 bases, with 5 bases between. Germline loops: CDR1 SGHVS, CDR2 FQNEAQ. There are 13 residues in the CDR3. This CDR3 reads CASSPRSYNEQFF. CDR3 in DNA: TGTGCCAGCAGCCCGCGCTCCTACAATGAGCAGTTCTTC.

This clonotype turned up a few times. The rearrangement links TRBV6-2 or TRBV6-3 to TRBJ2-3; D call uncertain. This CDR3 spans 14 amino acids. Germline lookup yields CDR1 MNHEY and CDR2 SVGEGT. Trimming shortened V by 5 bases and J by 1 base, and 10 bases separated the two germline ends. This chain's CDR3 is CASSKRRRTDTQYF. The CDR3 region has the DNA TGTGCCAGCAGTAAGAGACGTCGCACAGATACGCAGTATTTT.

In this sample, this clonotype turned up many times. The chain is built from TRBV7-6 and TRBJ2-3; 8 bases are shared with TRBD2. The V gene end was trimmed by 0 bases and the J gene end by 1 base; junction bases not matched to a gene: 6. CDR3 length equals 17 residues. CDR1 is SGHVS and CDR2 is FNYEAQ in the germline V gene. The CDR3 DNA is TGTGCCAGCAGCTTAGCGGGAGTAGCGGGACGCACAGATACGCAGTATTTT. Protein: CASSLAGVAGRTDTQYF.

This sequence joins TRBV2 and TRBJ2-1; 8 bases map to TRBD2. With V trimmed by 5 bases and J by 8 bases, 8 bases remained unmatched. The CDR3 totals 14 residues. CDR1 SNHLY and CDR2 FYNNEI come from the germline V gene. CDR3 in amino acids: CASSTAGVGDEQFF. CDR3 DNA sequence: TGTGCCAGCAGTACAGCGGGGGTTGGAGATGAGCAGTTCTTC.

This clonotype appeared many times. CDR3 amino acids: CASSPQPGGPDEQFF. CDR3 nucleotide sequence: TGTGCCAGCAGCCCCCAACCGGGGGGGCCGGATGAGCAGTTCTTC. The rearrangement uses TRBV7-2 and TRBJ2-1; 8 bases match TRBD2. The CDR3 extends over 15 amino acids. CDR1 SGHTA and CDR2 FQGNSA come from the germline V gene. The V gene end was trimmed by 5 bases and the J gene end by 8 bases; junction bases not matched to a gene: 11.

This clonotype was seen more than once but under ten times. V and J are TRBV7-2 and TRBJ2-4; TRBD1 aligns across 8 bases. CDR3 length: 14 residues. Germline CDR1 reads SGHTA; CDR2 reads FQGNSA. V trimming: 4 bases; J trimming: 9 bases; junction bases outside the gene matches: 8. The CDR3 reads CASSSPQGAGIQYF. DNA for the CDR3: TGTGCCAGCAGCTCTCCCCAGGGGGCGGGCATTCAGTACTTC.

This clonotype was seen once. This sequence joins TRBV20-1 and TRBJ2-7; maybe TRBD1 (8 bases). The germline V gene has CDR1 DFQATT and CDR2 SNEGSKA (reference sequence). Trimming left V 6 bases short and J 3 bases short, with 24 bases between. CDR3 length equals 16 residues. The CDR3 nucleotides read TGCAGTGCCAACTCCCCCGGACAGGGAGGGTTCTACGAGCAGTACTTC. It translates to CSANSPGQGGFYEQYF.

The chain recombines TRBV5-1 with TRBJ1-6; tentatively, D is TRBD1 (5 bases). Germline CDR1 SGHRS, CDR2 YFSETQ. V shed 1 base and J shed 7 bases, with 12 bases lying between them. This CDR3 is 15 amino acids long. The CDR3: CASSLRGATNSPLHF. The CDR3 DNA reads as TGCGCCAGCAGCTTGAGGGGCGCCACCAATTCACCCCTCCACTTT.

The chain employs TRBV6-1 and TRBJ2-7; no definite D call. Germline values: CDR1 MNHNS, CDR2 SASEGT. This CDR3 is 15 amino acids long. V was cut by 3 bases and J by 0 bases, with 12 bases left in between. CDR3: CASSDWKGSSYEQYF. The DNA of the CDR3 is TGTGCCAGCAGTGATTGGAAGGGTAGCTCCTACGAGCAGTACTTC.